These 7 T cell receptor beta chains originate from one sample sequenced in a study of shared clonotypes between healthy human individuals. CD45RO negativity and positive selection for CCR7 defined naive CD8 cells, a population that excluded terminally differentiated effector memory CD45RA+ cells. TCRdb keeps only in-frame clones here, not all; method: immunoSEQ multiplex PCR. The sample includes about 580,000 clones, roughly 98% of them seen just once. Sequenced material: naive CD8+ T cells sorted from blood. Receptors originate from a man aged 25-45 years in good health.

As regards this clone: An end of the junction does not agree with germline; a read error may underlie this. The rearrangement links TRBV7-9 to TRBJ1-5; the match to TRBD1 covers 11 bases. The CDR3 length is 15 residues. Per the germline V gene, CDR1 is SEHNR and CDR2 is FQNEAQ (reference sequence). DNA of the CDR3: TGTGCCAGCAGTTTAGGGACAGGGGGACGGCAGCCCCAGCATTTT. This sequence encodes CASSLGTGGRQPQHF.

The CDR3 here is CASSLAGGGNTIYF. The CDR3 DNA reads TGTGCCAGCAGCTTAGCTGGGGGAGGAAACACCATATATTTT. V gene TRBV13 combines with J gene TRBJ1-3, with D perhaps TRBD1 (5 bases). Germline V lookup: CDR1 PRHDT, CDR2 FYEKMQ (reference sequence). The CDR3 sequence is 14 residues long. Trimming stripped 1 base from V and 4 bases from J, with 8 bases between.

The V call is TRBV11-2, the J call TRBJ2-3; 8 positions match TRBD2. Germline lookup yields CDR1 SGHAT and CDR2 FQNNGV. This CDR3 is 14 amino acids long. V dropped 5 bases and J dropped 4; count of bases not matched to a gene: 5. CDR3 DNA: TGTGCCAGCAGCGCGGGGGGTTTTGCAGATACGCAGTATTTT. Amino acid sequence: CASSAGGFADTQYF.

The chain uses TRBV7-2 and TRBJ2-5; 8 bases agree with TRBD1. Germline V gene data show CDR1 as SGHTA and CDR2 as FQGNSA. The trim removed 5 bases at V and 5 bases at J, leaving 7 bases unmatched. The CDR3 runs to 14 residues. DNA of the CDR3: TGTGCCAGCAGCGTCAACAGGGGGGTGGAGACCCAGTACTTC. This sequence encodes CASSVNRGVETQYF.

The V call is TRBV6-1, the J call TRBJ2-1; 11 bases align to TRBD1. This CDR3 spans 19 amino acids. Per the germline V gene, CDR1 is MNHNS and CDR2 is SASEGT. With 3 bases clipped from V and 0 bases from J, the junction kept 10 bases outside the gene matches. CDR3 loop: CASSEQETGTGGSYNEQFF. The CDR3 DNA sequence: TGTGCCAGCAGTGAGCAAGAAACCGGGACAGGGGGCTCCTACAATGAGCAGTTCTTC.

In DNA form, the CDR3 reads TGTGCCAGCACCGACAACCAATCCTACGAGCAGTACTTC. This translates into CASTDNQSYEQYF. The chain joins TRBV6-1 to TRBJ2-7; no clear D. The CDR3 has 13 residues. The germline gives CDR1 MNHNS, CDR2 SASEGT. Between the trimmed V and J ends, which lost 7 bases and 1 base, there was a span of 11 bases.

The rearrangement links TRBV2 to TRBJ2-7, with D perhaps TRBD1 (6 bases). Deletions cut 6 bases from V and 4 bases from J, with 19 bases between. Germline lookup yields CDR1 SNHLY and CDR2 FYNNEI. The CDR3 has 15 amino acids. CDR3 amino acids: CASREWDKGPYEQYF. DNA of the CDR3: TGTGCCAGCAGAGAATGGGACAAAGGACCATACGAGCAGTACTTC. Based on the CDR3 plus reference TRBV2 and TRBJ2-7, the full variable domain is EPEVTQTPSHQVTQMGQEVILRCVPISNHLYFYWYRQILGQKVEFLVSFYNNEISEKSEIFDDQFSVERPDGSNFTLKIRSTKLEDSAMYFCASREWDKGPYEQYFGPGTRLTVT.